This TCR beta chain was observed in a study of T cells in Graves' hyperthyroidism and ophthalmopathy. General study points: A model built on 13 V-J features separated ophthalmopathy from stable hyperthyroidism. Blood also carried most thyroid clonotypes expanded above 0.001.

Germline CDR1 and CDR2: GTSNPN and SVGIG (reference sequence). The CDR3 consists of 16 residues. V was pared by 1 base and J by 0 bases, with 13 bases between. This clonotype has at least ten counts. Its antigen is unidentified. Diagnosis rested on symptoms, serum thyroxine and TRAb, thyroid ultrasound, and orbital computed tomography. It was 10 ml of fresh peripheral blood that supplied the PBMCs. RNA transcripts were the template for amplifying TCR beta CDR3 regions. HTBI primers were the set used in a first-round RT-PCR of the TCR CDR3. A single record per CDR3 protein comes from TCRdb applying MiXCR to the multiplex PCR reads. The data hold some 400,000 distinct CDR3 sequences, with about 15% observed a single time.

The chain combines TRBV30 with TRBJ1-3; a possible D gene is TRBD1 (6 bases). This receptor was obtained from a woman aged 60-70 years with Graves' hyperthyroidism. Sequencing was performed on blood. The CDR3 here is CAWSGIGGSSGNTIYF. The DNA of the CDR3 is TGTGCCTGGAGTGGAATCGGGGGCAGCTCTGGAAACACCATATATTTT.